Listed below are T cell receptor beta chains from one sample, sequenced in a study of naive and memory T cell subsets. TCRdb processed the UMI-ligation and nested PCR reads anew with MiXCR; each CDR3 protein has one entry. The table lists about 85,000 distinct CDR3 sequences, around 12% of them singletons, with 0.75% to 1% in the top ten. Material: central memory CD4+ T cells from blood. The source of these receptors is a human donor in good health. CDR3s include the opening cysteine and the closing phenylalanine or tryptophan. The D gene is left open where the match is weak. Rows may omit the clone size; those that give it use once, few, many or a size class.

V gene	J gene	clone size	D gene	CDR3 DNA	CDR3 protein
TRBV20-1	TRBJ2-6	-	-	TGCAGTGCTACCAGACAGGCTGGGGCCAACGTCCTGACTTTC	CSATRQAGANVLTF
TRBV20-1	TRBJ1-5	few	-	TGCAGTGCTAGTGTTTTGAGCAATCAGCCCCAGCATTTT	CSASVLSNQPQHF
TRBV5-1	TRBJ1-2	-	-	TGCGCCAGCAGTCCTACGACGGCGGAAGACTATGGCTACACCTTC	CASSPTTAEDYGYTF
TRBV29-1	TRBJ2-3	many	-	TGCAGCGTTGGGGTCGGGACGGTCAACACAGATACGCAGTATTTT	CSVGVGTVNTDTQYF
TRBV7-2	TRBJ2-7	-	-	TGTGCCAGCACGCCGGCAGCTGGCTACGAGCAGTACTTC	CASTPAAGYEQYF
TRBV5-5	TRBJ2-7	few	-	TGTGCCAGCAGCTTGGTAAGACAGCCCTACGAGCAGTACTTC	CASSLVRQPYEQYF
TRBV6-2/TRBV6-3	TRBJ2-1	-	TRBD2	TGTGCCAGCCGCATCTCTTTAGCGGGAGGGCGAAATGAGCAGTTCTTC	CASRISLAGGRNEQFF
TRBV7-9	TRBJ1-1	many	-	TGTGCCAGCAGCTTACAGCAGGGAGTGAACACTGAAGCTTTCTTT	CASSLQQGVNTEAFF
TRBV7-8	TRBJ2-5	-	-	TGTGCCAGCAGCTTAGGGAATCCAGGGGCAGAGACCCAGTACTTC	CASSLGNPGAETQYF
TRBV28	TRBJ2-3	-	-	TGTGCCAGCAGTTTATTAACAGGGGGAGGGGAGGCAGATACGCAGTATTTT	CASSLLTGGGEADTQYF
TRBV5-6	TRBJ2-2	many	-	TGTGCCAGCGGGACGGGGCCTACCGGGGAGCTGTTTTTT	CASGTGPTGELFF
TRBV5-1	TRBJ2-1	many	-	TGCGCCAGCAGCTTGTCCGGGAGCTCCTACAATGAGCAGTTCTTC	CASSLSGSSYNEQFF
TRBV7-2	TRBJ1-4	few	-	TGTGCCAGCAGCTTCCAAGGGGGTAATAGGGAAAAACTGTTTTTT	CASSFQGGNREKLFF
TRBV27	TRBJ1-6	many	-	TGTGCCAGCAGGTACAGAATGGCAAATAATTCACCCCTCCACTTT	CASRYRMANNSPLHF
TRBV29-1	TRBJ2-1	-	TRBD2	TGCAGCGCCCAGCGGGGGGCCTACAATGAGCAGTTCTTC	CSAQRGAYNEQFF
TRBV29-1	TRBJ2-1	few	TRBD2	TGCAGCGTAAGGACTAGCGGGAGGGGGTCCTACAATGAGCAGTTCTTC	CSVRTSGRGSYNEQFF
TRBV19	TRBJ2-7	many	-	TGTGCCAGTAGTATCGGAACATCCTACGAGCAGTACTTC	CASSIGTSYEQYF
TRBV7-2	TRBJ2-7	many	TRBD2	TGTGCCAGCAGCGTACTAGCGGGAGGCCCTTACGAGCAGTACTTC	CASSVLAGGPYEQYF
TRBV5-1	TRBJ1-4	-	TRBD1	TGCGCCAGCAGCTTGTCCGGGACAGAGGGTGAAAAACTGTTTTTT	CASSLSGTEGEKLFF
TRBV28	TRBJ2-5	many	-	TGTGCCAGCAGTTTAGAAGCAGACCAGTACTTC	CASSLEADQYF
TRBV20-1	TRBJ1-3	-	-	TGCAGTGCTCGAACAGGACCCCTTAGCTCTGGAAACACCATATATTTT	CSARTGPLSSGNTIYF
TRBV29-1	TRBJ2-3	-	-	TGCAGCGTTGCACTAGGACTGGCAGATACGCAGTATTTT	CSVALGLADTQYF
TRBV20-1	TRBJ1-1	-	-	TGCAGTGCTAGTGTTAGCCTAAACACTGAAGCTTTCTTT	CSASVSLNTEAFF
TRBV5-1	TRBJ2-7	-	TRBD2	TGCGCCAGCAGCGGGACTAGCGGGAACTACGAGCAGTACTTC	CASSGTSGNYEQYF
TRBV28	TRBJ2-1	few	TRBD2	TGTGCCAGCAGCTTAAGCGGGGGGGCCAGGTATGAGCAGTTCTTC	CASSLSGGARYEQFF
TRBV7-3	TRBJ2-1	-	TRBD2	TGTGCCAGCAGCTTGAGCCTAGCGGGCGGGAAGGGGCATGAGCAGTTCTTC	CASSLSLAGGKGHEQFF
TRBV18	TRBJ2-7	many	TRBD1	TGTGCCAGCGCACAGTTCGGGACAGAATTCTACGAGCAGTACTTC	CASAQFGTEFYEQYF
TRBV20-1	TRBJ2-7	many	TRBD2	TGCAGTGCCTCCGCCGGGACTAGCGGTTACGAGCAGTACTTC	CSASAGTSGYEQYF
TRBV29-1	TRBJ2-3	few	-	TGCAGCGTTTCGACCCTAGGGAGGAAAACAGATACGCAGTATTTT	CSVSTLGRKTDTQYF
TRBV7-2	TRBJ2-5	many	-	TGTGCCAGCAGCTTAAGTTCATCAGGGAAAGAGACCCAGTACTTC	CASSLSSSGKETQYF
TRBV20-1	TRBJ2-1	few	-	TGCAGTGTGGAGAATACAGGGTTATCCGTCAATGAGCAGTTCTTC	CSVENTGLSVNEQFF
TRBV3-1	TRBJ1-5	few	-	TGTGCCAGCAGCCAAGACGGTTCTAGCAATCAGCCCCAGCATTTT	CASSQDGSSNQPQHF
TRBV28	TRBJ2-3	few	TRBD2	TGTGCCAGCAGTTTATACGCCGGGACTAGCGGGAGTACAGATACGCAGTATTTT	CASSLYAGTSGSTDTQYF
TRBV4-3	TRBJ2-3	-	TRBD2	TGCGCCAGCAGCCAAGGTCTGAGAGCGGGAGGCGCAGATACGCAGTATTTT	CASSQGLRAGGADTQYF
TRBV28	TRBJ2-7	-	-	TGTGCCAGCAGTCCTCACTTTTATAGCTCCTACGAGCAGTACTTC	CASSPHFYSSYEQYF